Listed below are T cell receptor beta chains from one sample, sequenced in a study of cytomegalovirus exposure and HLA in healthy donors. Sequencing was performed with immunoSEQ multiplex PCR; in TCRdb, only in-frame clones are kept and a portion is missing. This sample has around 45,000 clones, with around 56% found just once. Sequenced sample: PBMCs. The receptors were sampled from a man between 60 and 70 years old in good health and CMV-seronegative. Both conserved end residues are part of each CDR3. The D gene is left open where the match is weak. Clone size, where shown, is once, few, many, or a class for clones that have expanded.

v_call	j_call	clone_size	d_call	cdr3_aa	cdr3_nt
TRBV15	TRBJ1-2	.	TRBD1	CATSREVQGTYGYTF	TGTGCCACCAGCAGAGAGGTACAGGGGACCTATGGCTACACCTTC
TRBV6-1	TRBJ1-5	.	.	CASSEVHSNQPQHF	TGTGCCAGCAGTGAAGTCCATAGCAATCAGCCCCAGCATTTT
TRBV4-1	TRBJ1-2	.	.	CASSQETGGGYTF	TGCGCCAGCAGCCAAGAGACGGGGGGTGGCTACACCTTC
TRBV30	TRBJ2-3	.	TRBD2	CAWRSGRAGTQYF	TGTGCCTGGAGAAGCGGGAGGGCCGGTACGCAGTATTTT
TRBV4-1	TRBJ1-4	.	.	CASSQGSRGTNEKLFF	TGCGCCAGCAGCCAAGGATCTCGAGGAACTAATGAAAAACTGTTTTTT
TRBV7-2	TRBJ2-7	.	TRBD1	CASRDRGSYEQYF	TGTGCCAGCCGGGACAGGGGGTCCTACGAGCAGTACTTC
TRBV6-1	TRBJ1-2	few	.	CASSARYGYTF	TGTGCCAGCAGTGCCCGCTATGGCTACACCTTC
TRBV6-4	TRBJ2-3	.	TRBD2	CASSGLAGGDTQYF	TGTGCCAGCAGTGGACTAGCGGGAGGGGATACGCAGTATTTT
TRBV6-1	TRBJ1-5	few	.	CASRRGGKGQPQHF	TGTGCCAGCAGGAGGGGGGGGAAGGGTCAGCCCCAGCATTTT
TRBV29-1	TRBJ2-1	.	.	CSVEATLRGSEQFF	TGCAGCGTTGAAGCAACCTTGAGGGGGAGTGAGCAGTTCTTC
TRBV30	TRBJ2-3	.	TRBD1	CAWGTGGADTQYF	TGTGCCTGGGGGACAGGGGGGGCAGATACGCAGTATTTT
TRBV6-5	TRBJ1-4	.	.	CASSYGGTNEKLFF	TGTGCCAGCAGTTACGGAGGAACTAATGAAAAACTGTTTTTT
TRBV5-1	TRBJ2-7	.	TRBD1	CASSGQASSYEQYF	TGCGCCAGCAGCGGACAGGCGAGCTCCTACGAGCAGTACTTC
TRBV29-1	TRBJ2-2	.	TRBD2	CSAGLAGANGELFF	TGCAGCGCAGGACTAGCGGGAGCGAACGGGGAGCTGTTTTTT
TRBV5-1	TRBJ2-1	few	TRBD2	CASSLAGKREGYNEQFF	TGCGCCAGCAGCTTGGCGGGGAAGCGGGAGGGCTACAATGAGCAGTTCTTC
TRBV2	TRBJ1-4	few	.	CASSGTANEKLFF	TGTGCCAGCAGTGGGACAGCTAATGAAAAACTGTTTTTT
TRBV5-1	TRBJ2-1	.	TRBD2	CASSSGLAGNNEQFF	TGCGCCAGCAGCAGCGGACTAGCGGGAAACAATGAGCAGTTCTTC
TRBV11-2	TRBJ1-2	.	.	CASSLEGGADYGYTF	TGTGCCAGCAGCTTAGAGGGCGGGGCTGACTATGGCTACACCTTC
TRBV29-1	TRBJ2-5	.	TRBD2	CSVHAGAGETQYF	TGCAGCGTTCACGCGGGAGCGGGGGAGACCCAGTACTTC
TRBV28	TRBJ1-1	.	.	CASSSRTVRVSEAFF	TGTGCCAGCAGTTCACGCACAGTGCGGGTGAGTGAAGCTTTCTTT
TRBV28	TRBJ1-5	once	.	CATGGGAKDQPQHF	TGTGCCACAGGCGGGGGGGCTAAAGATCAGCCCCAGCATTTT
TRBV7-9	TRBJ2-7	.	.	CASSFGGGGTYEQYF	TGTGCCAGCAGCTTCGGTGGCGGGGGCACCTACGAGCAGTACTTC
TRBV29-1	TRBJ2-5	.	TRBD2	CSVEDGLAGGRQETQYF	TGCAGCGTTGAAGACGGACTAGCGGGAGGGAGACAAGAGACCCAGTACTTC
TRBV7-2	TRBJ1-2	.	.	CASSSQQVDGYTF	TGTGCCAGCAGCTCCCAACAAGTGGATGGCTACACCTTC
TRBV10-3	TRBJ2-5	.	TRBD2	CAIGAGVGETQYF	TGTGCCATCGGCGCGGGGGTTGGGGAGACCCAGTACTTC
TRBV6-4	TRBJ1-3	.	TRBD1	CASSRTGPSGNTIYF	TGTGCCAGCAGTCGGACAGGACCTTCTGGAAACACCATATATTTT
TRBV7-2	TRBJ2-1	.	TRBD2	CASSLDLTSVREKFF	TGTGCCAGCAGCTTAGACCTGACTAGCGTTAGGGAAAAGTTCTTC
TRBV19	TRBJ2-5	.	.	CASSSTRETQYF	TGTGCCAGTAGTTCTACTAGAGAGACCCAGTACTTC
TRBV28	TRBJ1-2	.	.	CATSTRQGYTF	TGTGCCACCTCGACAAGGCAGGGCTACACCTTC